These 10 T cell receptor beta chains came from one sample sequenced in a study of T cell changes during pregnancy in multiple sclerosis. The protocol was immunoSEQ multiplex PCR, while the TCRdb copy is restricted to in-frame clones and leaves out a portion. The repertoire holds approximately 100,000 clones, with around 92% as singletons. This specimen was peripheral blood, taken before pregnancy. These receptors were taken from a female donor with multiple sclerosis, enrolled in a pregnancy study.

This rearrangement joins TRBV9 to TRBJ1-2; D unclear. In germline, CDR1 is SGDLS, CDR2 YYNGEE. The V gene lost 0 bases and the J gene lost 2 bases, with 5 bases spanning the gap. The CDR3 totals 13 residues. The CDR3 coding sequence is TGTGCCAGCAGCGTAGGAGGCAACTATGGCTACACCTTC. This sequence encodes CASSVGGNYGYTF.

This sequence joins TRBV4-1 and TRBJ1-1; 8 nucleotides line up with TRBD1. The CDR3 is 12 residues long. The germline V gene encodes CDR1 MGHRA and CDR2 YSYEKL. V dropped 1 base and J dropped 11; count of bases not matched to a gene: 3. This chain's CDR3 is CASSQVGQGAFF. In DNA, the CDR3 is TGCGCCAGCAGCCAAGTCGGACAGGGCGCTTTCTTT.

V gene TRBV27 combines with J gene TRBJ1-1; 9 nucleotides align to TRBD1. Germline lookup yields CDR1 MNHEY and CDR2 SMNVEV (reference sequence). The CDR3 runs to 15 residues. The V segment lost 6 bases and the J segment 0 bases; nucleotides outside the gene matches: 5. CDR3 sequence (DNA): TGTGCCAGCAGCCGACAGGGGGGGCTGAACACTGAAGCTTTCTTT. Protein: CASSRQGGLNTEAFF.

The chain recombines TRBV7-8 with TRBJ2-7; tentative D call: TRBD1 (5 bases). Germline V gene lookup returns CDR1 SGHVS and CDR2 FQNEAQ. The CDR3 covers 14 residues. The ends were cut back, 7 bases at V and 4 bases at J, with 17 bases in the middle. In nucleotides, the CDR3 is TGTGCCAGCACGACAAATTGGGGCAGTTACGAGCAGTACTTC. Its translation: CASTTNWGSYEQYF. The whole variable domain, remainder taken from reference TRBV7-8 and TRBJ2-7, is GAGVSQSPRYKVAKRGQDVALRCDPISGHVSLFWYQQALGQGPEFLTYFQNEAQLDKSGLPSDRFFAERPEGSVSTLKIQRTQQEDSAVYLCASTTNWGSYEQYFGPGTRLTVT.

This sequence joins TRBV10-2 and TRBJ2-7; D is perhaps TRBD2 (6 bases). V was trimmed by 6 bases and J by 0 bases, leaving 9 bases between them. The CDR3 runs to 13 residues. From germline, CDR1 is WSHSY and CDR2 SAAADI. The CDR3 DNA reads as TGCGCCAGCAGGGGGGGTTCCTCCTACGAGCAGTACTTC. As protein: CASRGGSSYEQYF.

This clone was recorded once. The chain has TRBV19 and TRBJ2-1; possible D gene TRBD2, 5 bases. Trimming shortened V by 3 bases and J by 6 bases, and 9 bases separated the two germline ends. The CDR3 length is 13 residues. Germline V gene lookup returns CDR1 LNHDA and CDR2 SQIVND (reference sequence). CDR3: CASSIFGLNEQFF. As DNA, the CDR3 is TGTGCCAGTAGTATTTTCGGACTCAATGAGCAGTTCTTC. Full variable domain (remainder filled in from reference TRBV19 and TRBJ2-1): DGGITQSPKYLFRKEGQNVTLSCEQNLNHDAMYWYRQDPGQGLRLIYYSQIVNDFQKGDIAEGYSVSREKKESFPLTVTSAQKNPTAFYLCASSIFGLNEQFFGPGTRLTVL.

This clone appeared a few times. This sequence joins TRBV27 and TRBJ2-6; D is ambiguous. Trimming stripped 2 bases from V and 3 bases from J, with 5 bases between. Germline V CDR1 and CDR2: MNHEY, SMNVEV (reference sequence). The CDR3 is made up of 14 amino acids. The CDR3 DNA reads as TGTGCCAGCAGTTTAATCGTTGGGGCCAACGTCCTGACTTTC. Its translation is CASSLIVGANVLTF.

This chain connects TRBV4-3 to TRBJ2-5; TRBD2 might be the D (6 bases). This CDR3 contains 13 residues. V gave up 0 bases and J gave up 7 bases, with 9 bases separating them. Germline-derived CDR1 and CDR2 are LGHNA and YSLEER. CDR3 amino acids: CASSQERDATQYF. The CDR3 region has the DNA TGCGCCAGCAGCCAAGAGCGGGATGCGACCCAGTACTTC.

V is TRBV6-1 and J is TRBJ2-7, with 9 bases identical to TRBD1. This CDR3 contains 15 residues. V shed 6 bases, J shed 1 base, and the junction held 7 bases outside the gene matches. Germline CDR1 MNHNS, CDR2 SASEGT. The chain's CDR3 is CASSPTGGASYEQYF. CDR3 in DNA: TGTGCCAGCAGCCCCACAGGGGGCGCGTCCTACGAGCAGTACTTC.

The chain recombines TRBV19 with TRBJ1-1; a possible D gene is TRBD1 (5 bases). V dropped 6 bases and J dropped 5 bases, with 13 bases sitting between them. This CDR3 spans 13 amino acids. Per the germline V gene, CDR1 is LNHDA and CDR2 is SQIVND (reference sequence). CDR3 sequence (DNA): TGTGCCAGTAGGGCAGGGACTCTAACTGAAGCTTTCTTT. This sequence encodes CASRAGTLTEAFF.